This T cell receptor beta chain was identified during a study of blood T cell repertoires in COVID-19. In the authors' workflow: Reference gene primer amplification gave estimated nucleated cell counts. Assay used: immunoSEQ multiplex PCR; TCRdb lists only in-frame clones, some missing. V, J and clone size were drawn from that table, and D and trimming were deduced from the DNA. Of fewer than 300,000 clones listed, around 90% are singletons. The clonotype comes from a woman in her thirties with acute or convalescent COVID-19. The material sequenced was peripheral blood.

This CDR3 is CASSQWLGASDTQYF. DNA for the CDR3: TGTGCCAGCAGCCAGTGGCTGGGGGCATCAGATACGCAGTATTTT. This sequence joins TRBV3-1 (or the pseudogene TRBV3-2) and TRBJ2-3; D might be TRBD1 (6 bases). The CDR3 has 15 residues. Between the trimmed V and J ends, which lost 3 bases and 4 bases, there was a span of 14 bases. CDR1 is LGHDT, CDR2 YNNKEL, per germline (reference sequence).